One and the same sample provided the 20 T cell receptor beta chains below, sequenced in a study of radiotherapy plus CTLA-4 blockade in lung cancer. The table came from immunoSEQ multiplex PCR; TCRdb's copy has only in-frame clones and leaves some out. This table has around 77,000 clones, roughly 70% appearing once. Sample: peripheral blood, taken from a patient treated with radiotherapy plus ipilimumab. The source is a human donor with non-small cell lung cancer whose response to radiotherapy plus ipilimumab could not be evaluated.

The chain has TRBV30 and TRBJ1-1, with D unclear. Trimming removed 5 bases from V and 5 bases from J, with 12 bases in between. This CDR3 is 12 amino acids long. The germline gives CDR1 GTSNPN, CDR2 SVGIG (reference sequence). The CDR3 DNA follows: TGTGCCTGGGGAAAGGGAGGGACTGAAGCTTTCTTT. It is translated as CAWGKGGTEAFF.

Notes on this clone: Sequence at one end of the junction differs from germline and may be a read error. The chain uses TRBV2 and TRBJ2-3, with a possible D match to TRBD2 (5 bases). The CDR3 runs to 15 residues. Germline values: CDR1 SNHLY, CDR2 FYNNEI. The CDR3 DNA sequence: TGTGCCAGCAGTGAAGGGCGGGTTATCACAAATACGCAGTATTTT. It translates to CASSEGRVITNTQYF. The full variable domain, rest sourced from reference TRBV2 and TRBJ2-3, is EPEVTQTPSHQVTQMGQEVILRCVPISNHLYFYWYRQILGQKVEFLVSFYNNEISEKSEIFDDQFSVERPDGSNFTLKIRSTKLEDSAMYFCASSEGRVITNTQYFGPGTRLTVL.

J is TRBJ1-2 and V is TRBV27; TRBD1 might be the D (5 bases). The germline V gene has CDR1 MNHEY and CDR2 SMNVEV (reference sequence). CDR3 length: 16 amino acids. V lost 0 bases to trimming and J lost 0 bases, with 11 bases between them. The DNA for the CDR3 is TGTGCCAGCAGTTTATCTGGACACCTTACTAACTATGGCTACACCTTC. Its protein product is CASSLSGHLTNYGYTF.

The chain has TRBV5-1 and TRBJ2-7; TRBD1 matches 9 bases. The junction had 14 bases not matched to a gene; V was cut back by 1 base and J by 3 bases. This CDR3 is built from 18 residues. The germline CDR1 and CDR2 sequences are SGHRS and YFSETQ. The CDR3 region has the DNA TGCGCCAGCAGCTTGTATCCAGGACAGGGGACCGAAATCTACGAGCAGTACTTC. It is translated as CASSLYPGQGTEIYEQYF.

As DNA, the CDR3 is TGTGCCAGCAGCCACCCACAGGGGGCTAACACTGAAGCTTTCTTT. Translation: CASSHPQGANTEAFF. This chain joins TRBV16 and TRBJ1-1, with 9 bases that match TRBD1. Germline lookup yields CDR1 KGHSY and CDR2 FQNENV. J lost 2 bases, V lost 3 bases, and 4 bases had no gene match. The CDR3 loop spans 15 amino acids.

The V and J genes are TRBV5-1 and TRBJ2-7; 9 bases fit TRBD1. CDR1 is SGHRS and CDR2 is YFSETQ in the germline V gene. The CDR3 loop spans 15 amino acids. With 3 bases clipped from V and 6 bases from J, the junction kept 10 bases outside the gene matches. The CDR3 DNA sequence: TGCGCCAGCAGCTCCACAGGGGGCGCAGGGGGCGAGCAGTACTTC. Its protein is CASSSTGGAGGEQYF.

This chain links TRBV7-9 with TRBJ1-2; D uncertain. The CDR3 covers 13 residues. V dropped 3 bases and J dropped 4 bases, with 9 bases sitting between them. The V gene's germline CDR1 is SEHNR and CDR2 FQNEAQ (reference sequence). The CDR3 sequence: CASSFGAAYGYTF. For the CDR3, the DNA is TGTGCCAGCAGCTTTGGAGCTGCCTATGGCTACACCTTC. The whole variable domain, remainder taken from reference TRBV7-9 and TRBJ1-2, is DTGVSQNPRHKITKRGQNVTFRCDPISEHNRLYWYRQTLGQGPEFLTYFQNEAQLEKSRLLSDRFSAERPKGSFSTLEIQRTEQGDSAMYLCASSFGAAYGYTFGSGTRLTVV.

This chain connects TRBV2 to TRBJ1-1, with TRBD1 identical over 9 bases. In germline, CDR1 is SNHLY, CDR2 FYNNEI. V gave up 6 bases and J gave up 4 bases; unmatched junction bases: 6. CDR3 size: 14 residues. The CDR3 is CASRNRGLGTEAFF. DNA for the CDR3: TGTGCCAGCAGGAACAGGGGGCTCGGCACTGAAGCTTTCTTT.

The V call is TRBV4-2, the J call TRBJ2-1; no firm D call. This CDR3 has 13 residues. The germline V gene has CDR1 LGHNA and CDR2 YNFKEQ. The ends were cut back, 0 bases at V and 10 bases at J, with 10 bases in the middle. CDR3: CASSQDRPGEQFF. DNA for the CDR3: TGTGCCAGCAGCCAAGACCGACCCGGGGAGCAGTTCTTC.

J is TRBJ2-7 and V is TRBV7-9, with TRBD2 as a possible D gene (6 bases). Trimming took off 4 bases at V and 4 bases at J, with 14 bases between the two ends. Per the germline V gene, CDR1 is SEHNR and CDR2 is FQNEAQ (reference sequence). The CDR3 runs 14 residues. The CDR3 bases are TGTGCCAGCAGCTCGGGGGACGGGGGATACGAGCAGTACTTC. It yields the protein CASSSGDGGYEQYF. Complete variable domain (other parts from reference TRBV7-9 and TRBJ2-7): DTGVSQNPRHKITKRGQNVTFRCDPISEHNRLYWYRQTLGQGPEFLTYFQNEAQLEKSRLLSDRFSAERPKGSFSTLEIQRTEQGDSAMYLCASSSGDGGYEQYFGPGTRLTVT.

This clone was seen only a few times. The gene calls are TRBV7-6 and TRBJ2-3, with TRBD2 matching over 7 bases. CDR3 length: 16 residues. The V gene end was trimmed by 5 bases and the J gene end by 8 bases; junction bases not matched to a gene: 16. Germline CDR1 and CDR2: SGHVS and FNYEAQ. The CDR3 DNA follows: TGTGCCAGCAGCCCCGGTCACCTAGCGGTGGGAGGTACGCAGTATTTT. It specifies CASSPGHLAVGGTQYF. The whole variable domain, filled in from reference TRBV7-6 and TRBJ2-3, reads GAGVSQSPRYKVTKRGQDVALRCDPISGHVSLYWYRQALGQGPEFLTYFNYEAQQDKSGLPNDRFSAERPEGSISTLTIQRTEQRDSAMYRCASSPGHLAVGGTQYFGPGTRLTVL.

The chain has TRBV5-1 and TRBJ1-1; D not certain. The germline CDR1 and CDR2 sequences are SGHRS and YFSETQ. V was clipped by 0 bases and J by 1 base, with 7 bases between them. CDR3 length equals 14 residues. The CDR3 bases are TGCGCCAGCAGCTTGGCGAGAGGGAACACTGAAGCTTTCTTT. It translates to CASSLARGNTEAFF.

This clone came up a few times. The chain joins TRBV6-5 to TRBJ2-5; 8 bases fit TRBD2. From germline, CDR1 is MNHEY and CDR2 SVGAGI. Losses at the gene ends were 5 bases for V and 5 bases for J; bases not matched to a gene: 10. CDR3 length: 15 residues. CDR3 region: CASSPGAGGIETQYF. The DNA for the CDR3 is TGTGCCAGCAGTCCGGGTGCGGGGGGTATCGAGACCCAGTACTTC.

The chain joins TRBV6-6 to TRBJ2-3; TRBD2 agrees at 10 bases. Germline V gene data show CDR1 as MNHNY and CDR2 as SVGAGI (reference sequence). The CDR3 contains 16 residues. Unmatched junction bases numbered 3, after V lost 0 bases and J lost 3 bases. The CDR3 DNA reads TGTGCCAGCAGTTACTCGACTAGCGGGTTTACAGATACGCAGTATTTT. Protein product: CASSYSTSGFTDTQYF.

The chain uses TRBV6-5 and TRBJ2-3; D uncertain. In germline, CDR1 is MNHEY, CDR2 SVGAGI. This CDR3 has 15 residues. With 0 bases removed from V and 2 bases from J, the gap between germline ends came to 9 bases. As DNA, the CDR3 is TGTGCCAGCAGTTACTCGGCCCTTTTCACAGATACGCAGTATTTT. Protein product: CASSYSALFTDTQYF.

The J gene is TRBJ1-1, the V gene TRBV4-3; 10 bases are shared with TRBD1. Germline-derived CDR1 and CDR2 are LGHNA and YSLEER. The CDR3 totals 18 residues. V dropped 3 bases and J dropped 7; count of bases not matched to a gene: 17. CDR3 sequence reads: CASSHGTGVEGGGFEAFF. The CDR3, as DNA: TGCGCCAGCAGCCATGGGACAGGGGTTGAGGGGGGGGGTTTTGAAGCTTTCTTT.

The J gene is TRBJ1-5, the V gene TRBV10-3; maybe TRBD1 (6 bases). Germline V CDR1 and CDR2: ENHRY, SYGVKD. This CDR3 is built from 17 residues. V gave up 0 bases and J gave up 11 bases, with 23 bases separating them. This chain's CDR3 is CAISESKATPSSGAQHF. As DNA, the CDR3 is TGTGCCATCAGTGAGTCGAAGGCCACCCCGTCATCAGGGGCCCAGCATTTT.

V and J are TRBV13 and TRBJ2-5; D remains ambiguous. The end of the DNA aligns better with TRBJ2-7, so the J call may be wrong. CDR1 is PRHDT and CDR2 is FYEKMQ in the germline V gene (reference sequence). The CDR3 runs 13 residues. CDR3 sequence (DNA): TGTGCCAGCAGCTTTGCTAGCTCCTACGAGCAGTACTTC. Protein product: CASSFASSYEQYF.

The gene calls are TRBV9 and TRBJ1-2; TRBD1 aligns across 8 bases. The CDR3 consists of 17 residues. From germline, CDR1 is SGDLS and CDR2 YYNGEE. V was clipped by 4 bases and J by 4 bases; unmatched bases: 15. The CDR3 sequence is CASSSRTGQVVGYGYTF. For the CDR3, the DNA is TGTGCCAGCAGCTCACGGACAGGGCAGGTGGTCGGCTATGGCTACACCTTC.

V gene TRBV5-1 combines with J gene TRBJ2-5, with a tentative D call TRBD1 (6 bases). The CDR3 spans 14 residues. With 0 bases removed from V and 7 bases from J, the gap between germline ends came to 13 bases. Germline loops: CDR1 SGHRS, CDR2 YFSETQ. The DNA of the CDR3 is TGCGCCAGCAGCTTGGCCAGGGGCATGGTGACCCAGTACTTC. Translation gives CASSLARGMVTQYF.